What follows is one TCR beta chain and its context. This clonotype appeared once. Its antigen is unknown. Base qualities were left out, and no much larger clone turns up one base away. A read on its own is weak evidence. These data originate in a study of CD8 T cells in Susac syndrome (dated by TCRdb to between 2018 and 2021). Broadly, across the study: Whether CD8+ T cell activation and differentiation in Susac syndrome was antigen driven was tested using repertoire sequencing.

RNA was extracted using the RNeasy kit, and roughly 0.5 to 1 ug of the RNA was reverse transcribed with random hexamers. The immunoSEQ multiplex PCR assay, covering 54 Vbeta and 13 Jbeta segments, was used to amplify TCR beta CDR3 regions. PCR amplification bias was corrected using a synthetic template baseline for primer optimization and computational correction. The original methods were these. Reads were annotated to V, D and J genes according to IMGT and were analyzed with immunoSEQ Analyzer, with only productive sequences retained. Clonality was calculated as one minus the Shannon entropy normalized by log2 of the number of productive unique sequences. For each patient and control, public and private clones were evaluated within the 100 most prevalent clones. Clones were defined as Susac-specific when absent from the healthy and MS cohorts, from approximately 970 published viral clones and from other ImmuneACCESS disease sequences. TCRdb cleaned the public reads at Q25 with fastp, built clones with MiXCR and kept in-frame beta chains. Duplicate CDR3 protein sequences are folded into a single record with the most common DNA and genes. None of the V and J calls come from the authors' own analysis; TCRdb made them. A total of about 160,000 distinct CDR3 sequences appear in this sample, 90% to 95% of them only once. The biggest ten clones account for just over 0.13% of the sample.

Inclusive of the bounding cysteine and phenylalanine, the CDR3 is 12 residues long. Just CDR3 DNA is preserved here, 36 bases in frame from base 1. CDR1 and CDR2, per the germline V gene (reference sequence), are LGHDT and YNNKEL. The trim is 5 bases for V and 5 bases for J, with a gap of 9 bases between the germline ends. Study-level results and caveats: The number of individuals in the TCR sequencing and HLA analysis was acknowledged as relatively small.

High-throughput TCR beta sequencing profiled peripheral blood CD8+ and CD4+ T cells from healthy donors, Susac syndrome patients and multiple sclerosis patients. The healthy donors served as controls matched for age and sex. Bulk CD8+ and CD4+ T cells were purified by magnetic negative isolation, while CD8+ TEMRA cells were enriched using FACS. Blood was drawn into EDTA tubes, processed within 24 hours, and PBMCs were isolated by density gradient centrifugation. PBMCs intended for TCR sequencing were cryopreserved in liquid nitrogen and were subsequently thawed in a 37 degrees C water bath. The sorted or isolated CD4+, CD8+ and CD8+ TEMRA cells reached a purity of at least 90%.

This clonotype was sampled from a human donor in good health. The rearranged segments are TRBV3-1 and TRBJ1-2, with the D gene call left open. Sequenced input: CD4+ T cells from PBMCs. CDR3 protein: CASSAAAYGYTF. The DNA sequence is given as TGTGCCAGCAGCGCGGCTGCGTATGGCTACACCTTC.